This T cell receptor (beta chain) originates from a study of cytomegalovirus exposure and HLA in healthy donors. The study's findings and limits: In vitro checks showed that a few CMV-associated chains really do target CMV antigens.

This clone was counted only a few times. The target antigen is unknown. At one of its ends the junction is not consistent with the germline gene, which may arise from a read error. This CDR3 is 16 amino acids long. Per the germline V gene, CDR1 is PRHDT and CDR2 is FYEKMQ (reference sequence). Amplification used 60 Vbeta primers and 13 Jbeta primers. Some clones are missing from TCRdb's copy, which holds only in-frame ones; the method was immunoSEQ multiplex PCR. The sample contains 270,000 or so clones, around 90% of which appear only once. The sequencing input was PBMCs. The source of this sequence is a girl under 10 years old in good health and CMV-seronegative. V is TRBV13 and J is TRBJ1-5, with 8 bases that match TRBD1. Here the CDR3 reads CASSQSWGQAEQPQHF. In nucleotides, the CDR3 is TGCGCCAGCAGCCAAAGTTGGGGACAGGCTGAGCAGCCCCAGCATTTT. Variable domain in full (rest from reference TRBV13 and TRBJ1-5): AAGVIQSPRHLIKEKRETATLKCYPIPRHDTVYWYQQGPGQDPQFLISFYEKMQSDKGSIPDRFSAQQFSDYHSELNMSSLELGDSALYFCASSQSWGQAEQPQHFGDGTRLSIL.